The 28 T cell receptor beta chains listed next were all sequenced from one sample in a study of blood T cell repertoires in COVID-19. Assay used: immunoSEQ multiplex PCR; TCRdb lists only in-frame clones, some missing. The sample includes about 140,000 clones, around 80% of them seen just once. Sequenced: PBMCs or T cells enriched from blood (not recorded which). The receptors shown here come from a woman between 18 and 29 years old who had been exposed to COVID-19.

The chain is built from TRBV5-1 and TRBJ2-2; 8 bases agree with TRBD2. The germline V gene encodes CDR1 SGHRS and CDR2 YFSETQ. CDR3 length equals 18 residues. Trimming removed 2 bases from V and 4 bases from J; junction bases left unmatched: 13. The CDR3 loop reads CASSFGPLLAATTGELFF. The CDR3 DNA sequence: TGCGCCAGCAGCTTCGGCCCCCTACTAGCGGCAACCACCGGGGAGCTGTTTTTT.

The rearrangement links TRBV23-1 to TRBJ2-4; possible D gene TRBD1, 6 bases. TRBV23-1 is reported as an ORF; its role is uncertain. V was shortened by 5 bases and J by 9 bases, with 17 bases between the two germline ends. The length of the CDR3 is 14 residues. CDR3: CASSTGRGDVIQYF. In nucleotides, the CDR3 is TGCGCCAGCAGTACAGGGAGAGGTGATGTCATTCAGTACTTC.

The chain recombines TRBV4-1 with TRBJ2-2; D might be TRBD1 (6 bases). The CDR3 contains 16 residues. V was trimmed by 0 bases and J by 7 bases, leaving 15 bases between them. Germline V gene data show CDR1 as MGHRA and CDR2 as YSYEKL. The CDR3 loop reads CASSQDSTGFHGELFF. The CDR3, as DNA: TGCGCCAGCAGCCAAGATTCGACAGGTTTTCACGGGGAGCTGTTTTTT.

The chain combines TRBV19 with TRBJ2-7; TRBD2 aligns across 11 bases. Germline CDR1 is LNHDA and CDR2 is SQIVND (reference sequence). Trimming removed 8 bases from V and 3 bases from J; junction bases left unmatched: 6. The CDR3 has 14 amino acids. In DNA, the CDR3 is TGTGCCAGTGGTCCCCTAGCGGGAGGCTACGAGCAGTACTTC. It translates to CASGPLAGGYEQYF.

CDR3 sequence (DNA): TGTGCCATCAGTGTTTGGGCGGGAGCAGACACCGGGGAGCTGTTTTTT. It encodes CAISVWAGADTGELFF. This chain joins TRBV10-3 and TRBJ2-2, with 7 bases that match TRBD2. The CDR3 runs 16 residues. V dropped 4 bases and J dropped 3; count of bases not matched to a gene: 8. Germline CDR1 reads ENHRY; CDR2 reads SYGVKD.

J is TRBJ1-1 and V is TRBV6-6, with D possibly being TRBD1 (5 bases). Germline CDR1 MNHNY, CDR2 SVGAGI (reference sequence). Trimming stripped 5 bases from V and 7 bases from J, with 11 bases between. This CDR3 region has 12 residues. The CDR3 loop reads CASSAGWGEAFF. Written as DNA, the CDR3 is TGTGCCAGCAGTGCAGGGTGGGGTGAAGCTTTCTTT.

This chain joins TRBV30 and TRBJ1-2; 7 bases align to TRBD1. The CDR3 is made up of 14 amino acids. Germline values: CDR1 GTSNPN, CDR2 SVGIG (reference sequence). V trimming: 5 bases; J trimming: 4 bases; junction bases outside the gene matches: 10. This CDR3 reads CAWWEKGQPYGYTF. The CDR3 DNA reads as TGTGCCTGGTGGGAGAAGGGACAGCCCTATGGCTACACCTTC. Full variable domain (remainder filled in from reference TRBV30 and TRBJ1-2): SQTIHQWPATLVQPVGSPLSLECTVEGTSNPNLYWYRQAAGRGLQLLFYSVGIGQISSEVPQNLSASRPQDRQFILSSKKLLLSDSGFYLCAWWEKGQPYGYTFGSGTRLTVV.

The J gene is TRBJ2-2, the V gene TRBV5-1; possible D gene TRBD2, 5 bases. The V gene's germline CDR1 is SGHRS and CDR2 YFSETQ. CDR3 size: 16 residues. Trimming removed 0 bases at V and 3 bases at J, with 12 bases between. CDR3 DNA sequence: TGCGCCAGCAGCTTGGAAGAGGGAATGGACACCGGGGAGCTGTTTTTT. Translation: CASSLEEGMDTGELFF. Supplemented by reference TRBV5-1 and TRBJ2-2, the full variable domain reads KAGVTQTPRYLIKTRGQQVTLSCSPISGHRSVSWYQQTPGQGLQFLFEYFSETQRNKGNFPGRFSGRQFSNSRSEMNVSTLELGDSALYLCASSLEEGMDTGELFFGEGSRLTVL.

This chain uses TRBV30 with TRBJ1-2; D uncertain. This CDR3 region has 16 residues. Trimming removed 0 bases from V and 4 bases from J, with 18 bases in between. Germline lookup yields CDR1 GTSNPN and CDR2 SVGIG (reference sequence). CDR3 bases: TGTGCCTGGAGTGTACGCCGGAGAGGCCGTATCTATGGCTACACCTTC. Translation: CAWSVRRRGRIYGYTF. Together with reference TRBV30 and TRBJ1-2, the CDR3 gives the full variable domain: SQTIHQWPATLVQPVGSPLSLECTVEGTSNPNLYWYRQAAGRGLQLLFYSVGIGQISSEVPQNLSASRPQDRQFILSSKKLLLSDSGFYLCAWSVRRRGRIYGYTFGSGTRLTVV.

The CDR3 DNA is TGTGCCAGCAAACTAGACAACTACAATGAGCAGTTCTTC. Encoded protein: CASKLDNYNEQFF. V and J are TRBV2 and TRBJ2-1; a weak D match, TRBD2 (5 bases). V gave up 7 bases and J gave up 3 bases, with 10 bases separating them. Germline loops: CDR1 SNHLY, CDR2 FYNNEI. This CDR3 comprises 13 residues.

This clone was detected a few times. Within the sample, other DNA sequences also encode this same CDR3. The chain combines TRBV5-8 with TRBJ1-6; D gene uncertain. V lost 4 bases and J lost 7, with 18 bases in between. This CDR3 is built from 16 residues. Germline V CDR1 and CDR2: SGHTS, YDEGEE. DNA for the CDR3: TGTGCCAGCAGCCGTGCCGGGTCTAACTTGAATTCACCCCTCCACTTT. This sequence encodes CASSRAGSNLNSPLHF.

The chain couples TRBV7-9 to TRBJ2-7; 7 bases match TRBD1. The CDR3 totals 13 residues. V lost 2 bases to trimming and J lost 5 bases; unmatched junction nucleotides: 3. The germline V gene encodes CDR1 SEHNR and CDR2 FQNEAQ (reference sequence). The CDR3 nucleotides read TGTGCCAGCAGCTTATACAGGGGTGACGAGCAGTACTTC. Its translation: CASSLYRGDEQYF.

The CDR3 nucleotides read TGCGCCAGCAGCCTAGAGGGACTGAGGACCTACGAGCAGTACTTC. It is translated as CASSLEGLRTYEQYF. The chain joins TRBV5-1 to TRBJ2-7, with a possible D match to TRBD2 (6 bases). V lost 4 bases to trimming and J lost 2 bases, with 16 bases between them. CDR1 and CDR2 (germline): SGHRS, YFSETQ. This CDR3 has 15 amino acids.

The chain employs TRBV7-3 and TRBJ1-1; D is uncertain. Germline V CDR1 and CDR2: SGHTA, FQGTGA. Trimming shortened V by 2 bases and J by 2 bases, and 9 bases separated the two germline ends. The length of the CDR3 is 14 residues. CDR3 in DNA: TGTGCCAGCAGCTTAGGAGCTTCCAACACTGAAGCTTTCTTT. This translates into CASSLGASNTEAFF.

The J gene is TRBJ1-3, the V gene TRBV20-1; D is unclear. The V gene's germline CDR1 is DFQATT and CDR2 SNEGSKA (reference sequence). This CDR3 comprises 11 residues. The ends were cut back, 5 bases at V and 6 bases at J, with 8 bases in the middle. This CDR3 is CSAPNSNTIYF. CDR3 sequence (DNA): TGCAGTGCTCCTAATTCAAACACCATATATTTT.

V usage is TRBV19 and J usage is TRBJ2-1; 11 bases are shared with TRBD2. Looked up from germline, CDR1 is LNHDA and CDR2 is SQIVND (reference sequence). The CDR3 has 15 amino acids. Trimming took 3 bases from V and 6 from J; bases not matched to a gene: 4. CDR3 nucleotides: TGTGCCAGTAGTATTAGCGGGAGGGCCGCCAATGAGCAGTTCTTC. Translation gives CASSISGRAANEQFF.

The chain uses TRBV24-1 and TRBJ2-5; 10 nucleotides agree with TRBD1. The CDR3 is 16 amino acids. V lost 3 bases and J lost 4; bases outside the gene matches: 7. CDR1 KGHDR and CDR2 SFDVKD come from the germline V gene. The CDR3 loop reads CATSDPGQGKGETQYF. CDR3 in DNA: TGTGCCACCAGTGATCCGGGACAGGGGAAGGGAGAGACCCAGTACTTC.

The J gene is TRBJ2-5, the V gene TRBV5-5; 8 bases map to TRBD1. With 0 bases clipped from V and 0 bases from J, the junction kept 7 bases outside the gene matches. The CDR3 covers 17 residues. Germline-derived CDR1 and CDR2 are SGHKS and YYEKEE (reference sequence). Here the CDR3 DNA reads TGTGCCAGCAGCTTGGCCAATAAGGACAGGGACCAAGAGACCCAGTACTTC. As protein: CASSLANKDRDQETQYF.

The chain employs TRBV7-8 and TRBJ1-5; 7 positions match TRBD1. Germline trimming cut 5 bases from V and 4 bases from J; bases unmatched to any gene: 11. Germline V lookup: CDR1 SGHVS, CDR2 FQNEAQ. CDR3 length equals 16 residues. CDR3 sequence (DNA): TGTGCCAGCAGCCCACGAGGGGGCGTAGAGAATCAGCCCCAGCATTTT. Amino acid sequence: CASSPRGGVENQPQHF. Drawing the rest from reference TRBV7-8 and TRBJ1-5, the complete variable domain is GAGVSQSPRYKVAKRGQDVALRCDPISGHVSLFWYQQALGQGPEFLTYFQNEAQLDKSGLPSDRFFAERPEGSVSTLKIQRTQQEDSAVYLCASSPRGGVENQPQHFGDGTRLSIL.

V and J are TRBV20-1 and TRBJ2-6, with TRBD1 matching over 7 bases. CDR1 and CDR2 from the germline V gene are DFQATT and SNEGSKA (reference sequence). This CDR3 contains 19 residues. After removal of 3 bases from V and 4 bases from J, the junction contained 18 bases not matched to a gene. CDR3 nucleotide sequence: TGCAGTGCTAGTGGGGGCGGGCGGACAGGTCGGACCGGGGCCAACGTCCTGACTTTC. Its translation is CSASGGGRTGRTGANVLTF.

J is TRBJ1-2 and V is TRBV27, with TRBD1 as a possible D gene (5 bases). The V gene's germline CDR1 is MNHEY and CDR2 SMNVEV (reference sequence). CDR3 length: 15 residues. V was shortened by 4 bases and J by 4 bases, with 16 bases between the two germline ends. The DNA of the CDR3 is TGTGCCAGCAGTTCCTACCAGGGCAGAGGCTATGGCTACACCTTC. It encodes CASSSYQGRGYGYTF.

The V and J genes are TRBV5-1 and TRBJ1-1, with 7 nucleotides matching TRBD1. Germline V gene lookup returns CDR1 SGHRS and CDR2 YFSETQ. V was clipped by 4 bases and J by 6 bases; unmatched bases: 12. The CDR3 has 15 amino acids. The CDR3 region has the DNA TGCGCCAGCAGCCCCCGAGGGGGCAGGGGCCCTGAAGCTTTCTTT. This codes for CASSPRGGRGPEAFF.

The V gene is TRBV2, the J gene TRBJ2-7, with 7 bases lining up with TRBD2. J was trimmed by 3 bases and V by 6 bases; bases with no gene match: 8. Germline CDR1 SNHLY, CDR2 FYNNEI. This CDR3 contains 14 residues. CDR3 amino acids: CASRLAESRYEQYF. The DNA for the CDR3 is TGTGCCAGCAGGCTAGCGGAGAGCCGCTACGAGCAGTACTTC.

The chain employs TRBV6-1 and TRBJ1-2; 8 bases are a match to TRBD1. Unmatched junction bases numbered 7, after V lost 3 bases and J lost 4 bases. Germline CDR1 reads MNHNS; CDR2 reads SASEGT. There are 15 residues in the CDR3. The CDR3 here is CASSDSAGGTYGYTF. CDR3 in DNA: TGTGCCAGCAGTGATTCTGCAGGGGGCACCTATGGCTACACCTTC.

The V call is TRBV5-1, the J call TRBJ2-6; D ambiguous. V was pared by 2 bases and J by 0 bases, with 9 bases between. The CDR3 loop spans 16 amino acids. From germline, CDR1 is SGHRS and CDR2 YFSETQ. CDR3 sequence reads: CASSLSGSSGANVLTF. The CDR3 DNA reads TGCGCCAGCAGCTTATCCGGGTCCTCTGGGGCCAACGTCCTGACTTTC.

The rearrangement uses TRBV27 and TRBJ1-5; no firm D call. Germline V gives CDR1 MNHEY, CDR2 SMNVEV (reference sequence). This CDR3 region has 15 residues. Trimming removed 4 bases from V and 4 bases from J, with 14 bases in between. CDR3 bases: TGTGCCAGCAGTTCGACCGCCAGGCCGAATCAGCCCCAGCATTTT. Protein: CASSSTARPNQPQHF.

The rearrangement uses TRBV6-5 and TRBJ2-7, with D possibly matching TRBD2 (6 bases). The CDR3 loop spans 16 amino acids. CDR1 and CDR2 from the germline V gene are MNHEY and SVGAGI. The V end lost 4 bases, the J end lost 1 base, and 17 bases lay between the germline ends. CDR3 DNA sequence: TGTGCCAGCAGTTCCTTCGGGGAGGCCCGATCCTACGAGCAGTACTTC. This translates into CASSSFGEARSYEQYF.

This chain links TRBV6-5 with TRBJ1-1; D remains unclear. The CDR3 extends over 13 amino acids. V shed 6 bases and J shed 2 bases, with 10 bases lying between them. Germline CDR1 and CDR2: MNHEY and SVGAGI. The CDR3 sequence: CASRSTANTEAFF. DNA of the CDR3: TGTGCCAGCAGGTCTACAGCCAACACTGAAGCTTTCTTT.